Given below is one TCR beta chain in context. Its antigen is as yet unknown. The CDR3 covers 16 residues. Germline CDR1 reads SGHNT; CDR2 reads YYREEE (reference sequence). V lost 3 bases, J lost 0 bases, and 5 bases stayed unmatched. The entry originates in a study of vaccination and CD4 T cells after COVID-19. The treatment: roughly 10-day PBMC culture with coronavirus spike peptide pools or control peptides (ViraFEST assay). Following expansion of antigen-specific T cells with peptide pools, ViraFEST then sequenced TCRs. CD4+ T cells that had been cultured provided DNA sequenced with the Oncomine TCR Beta short-read assay. TCRdb processed the PCR reads anew with MiXCR; each CDR3 protein has one entry. The sample has 9,500 to 15,000 distinct CDR3 sequences; approximately 60% are singletons. Study outcomes and limitations: Only post-vaccination samples contained a median approximately 90% of the reactive clones in convalescent patients.

The sample taken for sequencing was CD4+ T cells from blood, cultured in vitro. The receptor was isolated from a human donor who had recovered from COVID-19. V is TRBV5-4 and J is TRBJ2-1; 8 bases align to TRBD2. For the CDR3, the DNA is TGTGCCAGCAGCTCGACTAGCGCCAGCTCCTACAATGAGCAGTTCTTC. Protein: CASSSTSASSYNEQFF.